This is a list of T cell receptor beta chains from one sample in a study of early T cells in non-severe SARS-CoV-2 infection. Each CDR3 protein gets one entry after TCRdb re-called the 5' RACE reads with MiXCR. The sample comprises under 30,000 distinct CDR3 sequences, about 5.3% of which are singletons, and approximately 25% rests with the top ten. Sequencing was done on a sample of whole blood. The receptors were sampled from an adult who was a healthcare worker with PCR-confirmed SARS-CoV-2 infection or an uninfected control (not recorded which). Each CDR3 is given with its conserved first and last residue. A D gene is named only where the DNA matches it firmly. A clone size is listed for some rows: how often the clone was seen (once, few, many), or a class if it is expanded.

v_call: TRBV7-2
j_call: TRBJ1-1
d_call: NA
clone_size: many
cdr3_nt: TGTGCCAGCAGCTCAGACAGGATATCGTACACTGAAGCTTTCTTT
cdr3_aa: CASSSDRISYTEAFF

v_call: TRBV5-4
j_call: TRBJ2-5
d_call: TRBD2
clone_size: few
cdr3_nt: TGTGCCAGCAGCCTAGCGGCGGAGATCCAAGAGACCCAGTACTTC
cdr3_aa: CASSLAAEIQETQYF

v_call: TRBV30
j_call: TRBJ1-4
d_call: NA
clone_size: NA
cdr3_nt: TGTGCCTGGAGTGCGGGGAGGGAAAAACTGTTTTTT
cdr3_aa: CAWSAGREKLFF

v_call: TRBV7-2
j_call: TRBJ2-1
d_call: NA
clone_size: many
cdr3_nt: TGTGCCAGCAGCTTGAAGGGGAGCTCCTACAATGAGCAGTTCTTC
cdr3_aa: CASSLKGSSYNEQFF

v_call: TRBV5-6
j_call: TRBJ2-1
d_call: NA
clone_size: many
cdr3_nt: TGTGCCAGCAGCTTGGCGGTGACTCCGAGCTCCTACAATGAGCAGTTCTTC
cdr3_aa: CASSLAVTPSSYNEQFF

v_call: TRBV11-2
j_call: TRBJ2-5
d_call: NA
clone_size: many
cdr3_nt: TGTGCCAGCAGCTTTGGCAACCAAGAGACCCAGTACTTC
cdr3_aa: CASSFGNQETQYF

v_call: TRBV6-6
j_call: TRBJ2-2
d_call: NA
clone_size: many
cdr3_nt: TGTGCCAGCAGTTACTCACCGGGGTGGCACACCGGGGAGCTGTTTTTT
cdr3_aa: CASSYSPGWHTGELFF

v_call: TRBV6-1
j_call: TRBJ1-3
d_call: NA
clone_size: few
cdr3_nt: TGTGCCAGCAGTGAAGTAGAGGGCCTCTCTGGAAACACCATATATTTT
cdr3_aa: CASSEVEGLSGNTIYF

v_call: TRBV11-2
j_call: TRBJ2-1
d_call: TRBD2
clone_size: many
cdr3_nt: TGTGCCAGCAGCTTAATAGCGGGGGGGATCTACAATGAGCAGTTCTTC
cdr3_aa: CASSLIAGGIYNEQFF

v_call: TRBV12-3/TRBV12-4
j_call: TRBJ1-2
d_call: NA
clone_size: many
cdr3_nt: TGTGCCAGCAGTTTAAACGGCTATGGCTACACCTTC
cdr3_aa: CASSLNGYGYTF

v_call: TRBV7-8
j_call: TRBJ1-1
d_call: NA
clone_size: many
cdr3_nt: TGTGCCAGCAGCCGCAGGGAGGGTGGGGTGAACACTGAAGCTTTCTTT
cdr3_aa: CASSRREGGVNTEAFF

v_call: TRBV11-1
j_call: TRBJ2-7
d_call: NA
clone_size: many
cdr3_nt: TGTGCCAGCAGCTTACGAGGTCCAATCGCATCCTACGAGCAGTACTTC
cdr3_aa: CASSLRGPIASYEQYF

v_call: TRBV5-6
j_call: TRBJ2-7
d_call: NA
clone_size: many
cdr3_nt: TGTGCCAGCAGCGTGGGTCCGGGGTCCCATTTTGGCGAGCAGTACTTC
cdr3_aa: CASSVGPGSHFGEQYF

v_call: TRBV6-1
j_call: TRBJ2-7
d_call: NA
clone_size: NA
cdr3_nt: TGTGCCAGCAGTGAAGTATTCTCTGGCGAGCAGTACTTC
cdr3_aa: CASSEVFSGEQYF

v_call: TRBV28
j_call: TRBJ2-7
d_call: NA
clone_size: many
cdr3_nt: TGTGCCAGCAGCCCCACGGGCAGGGGATTTTACGAGCAGTACTTC
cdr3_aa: CASSPTGRGFYEQYF

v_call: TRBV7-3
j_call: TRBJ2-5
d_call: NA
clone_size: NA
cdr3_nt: TGTGCCAGCAGCTTAACCGCACAGGGAGGGGAGACCCAGTACTTC
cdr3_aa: CASSLTAQGGETQYF

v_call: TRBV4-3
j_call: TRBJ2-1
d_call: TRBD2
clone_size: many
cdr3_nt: TGCGCCAGCAGCCAAGATAGGATTAGCGGGGCTTACAATGAGCAGTTCTTC
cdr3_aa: CASSQDRISGAYNEQFF

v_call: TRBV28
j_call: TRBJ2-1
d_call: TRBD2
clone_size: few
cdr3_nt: TGTGCCAGCAACCCCTCCGGGGGGGTCCTGTGGCAGTTCTTC
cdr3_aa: CASNPSGGVLWQFF

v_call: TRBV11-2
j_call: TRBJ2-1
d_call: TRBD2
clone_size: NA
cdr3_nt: TGTGCCAGCAGCTTGCCCAGGACTAGCGGGAGCTCCTACAATGAGCAGTTCTTC
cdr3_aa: CASSLPRTSGSSYNEQFF

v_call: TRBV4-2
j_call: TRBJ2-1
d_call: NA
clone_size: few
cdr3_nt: TGTGCCAGCAGCGCGGCAGATAAGTCCTACAATGAGCAGTTCTTC
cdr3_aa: CASSAADKSYNEQFF

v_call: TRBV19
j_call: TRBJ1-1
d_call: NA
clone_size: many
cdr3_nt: TGTGCCAGTGCGACAGGAGGGAACACTGAAGCTTTCTTT
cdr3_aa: CASATGGNTEAFF

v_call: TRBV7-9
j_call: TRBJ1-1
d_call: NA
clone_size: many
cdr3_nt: TGTGCCAGCAGCTTAACAGGGACCACTGAAGCTTTCTTT
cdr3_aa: CASSLTGTTEAFF

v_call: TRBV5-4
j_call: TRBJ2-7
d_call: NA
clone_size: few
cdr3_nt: TGTGCCAGCGGCCGGGGTCAAGCCTACGAGCAGTACTTC
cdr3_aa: CASGRGQAYEQYF

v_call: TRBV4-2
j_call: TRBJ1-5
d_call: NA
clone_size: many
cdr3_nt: TGTGCCAGCAGCCAAGATCCACAGAGGGGCAATCAGCCCCAGCATTTT
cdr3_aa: CASSQDPQRGNQPQHF

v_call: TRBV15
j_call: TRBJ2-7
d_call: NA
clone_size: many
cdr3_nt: TGTGCCACCTCCCTAGGGGAGAACGAGCAGTACTTC
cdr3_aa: CATSLGENEQYF

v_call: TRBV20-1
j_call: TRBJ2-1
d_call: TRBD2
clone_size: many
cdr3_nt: TGCAGTGCTGGCGGGACTAGCGGGAGTTGGGAGCAGTTCTTC
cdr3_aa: CSAGGTSGSWEQFF

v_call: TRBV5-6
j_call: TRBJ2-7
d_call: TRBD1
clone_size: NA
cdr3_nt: TGTGCCAGCAGCGCCCGCGGGACAGGACTACGCTCCTACGAGCAGTACTTC
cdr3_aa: CASSARGTGLRSYEQYF

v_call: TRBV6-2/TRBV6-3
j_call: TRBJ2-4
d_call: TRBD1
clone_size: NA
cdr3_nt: TGTGCCAGCAGCTCTACCGGCTCACAACAGGGGAAGGCCAAAAACATTCAGTACTTC
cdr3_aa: CASSSTGSQQGKAKNIQYF

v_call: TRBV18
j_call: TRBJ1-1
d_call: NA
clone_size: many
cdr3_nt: TGTGCCAGCTCACCACCGAACCCTTACACTGAAGCTTTCTTT
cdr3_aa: CASSPPNPYTEAFF

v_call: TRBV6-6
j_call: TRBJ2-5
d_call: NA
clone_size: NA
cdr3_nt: TGTGCCAGCGAGATCTACCGATCACAAGAGACCCAGTACTTC
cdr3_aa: CASEIYRSQETQYF

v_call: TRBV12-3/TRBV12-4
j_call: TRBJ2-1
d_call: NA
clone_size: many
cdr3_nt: TGTGCCAGCAGTTACAGGGACGGGAGCTCCTACAATGAGCAGTTCTTC
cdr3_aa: CASSYRDGSSYNEQFF

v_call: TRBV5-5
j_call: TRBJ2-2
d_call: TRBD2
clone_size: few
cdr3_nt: TGTGCCAGCAGCCGCAGCGGGAGTGGCACCGGGGAGCTGTTTTTT
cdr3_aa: CASSRSGSGTGELFF

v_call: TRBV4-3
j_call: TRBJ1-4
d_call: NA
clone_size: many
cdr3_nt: TGCGCCAGCAGCCAAGATAGGCGGAGGATCGAAAAACTGTTTTTT
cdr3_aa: CASSQDRRRIEKLFF

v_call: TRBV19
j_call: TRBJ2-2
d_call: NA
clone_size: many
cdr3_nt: TGTGCCAGTAGTAGGGCGATAGGTAGGAGACCGAACACCGGGGAGCTGTTTTTT
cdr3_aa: CASSRAIGRRPNTGELFF

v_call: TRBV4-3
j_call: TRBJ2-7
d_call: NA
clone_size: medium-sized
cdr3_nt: TGCGCCAGCAGCCAAGGGGAAGGAGGGCAGCAGTACTTC
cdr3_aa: CASSQGEGGQQYF

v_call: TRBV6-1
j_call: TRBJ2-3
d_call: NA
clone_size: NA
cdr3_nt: TGTGCCAGCAGTGAAGTGTTCGCTAGCACAGATACGCAGTATTTT
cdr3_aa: CASSEVFASTDTQYF

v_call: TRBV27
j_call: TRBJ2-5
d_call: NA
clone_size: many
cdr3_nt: TGTGCCAGCAGTTTAGGGGGGGGGCGTGTAGAGACCCAGTACTTC
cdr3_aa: CASSLGGGRVETQYF

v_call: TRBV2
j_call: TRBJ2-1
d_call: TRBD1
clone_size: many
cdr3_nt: TGTGCCAGCCCCGGGACAGACTACAATGAGCAGTTCTTC
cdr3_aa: CASPGTDYNEQFF

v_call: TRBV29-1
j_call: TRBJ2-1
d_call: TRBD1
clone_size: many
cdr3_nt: TGCTGGCGGGGTAGAAGGACAGGGAGGTTCTTC
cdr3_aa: CWRGRRTGRFF

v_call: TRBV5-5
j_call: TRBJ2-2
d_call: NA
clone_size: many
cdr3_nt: TGTGCCAGCAGCTCGTACTACACCGGGGAGCTGTTTTTT
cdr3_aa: CASSSYYTGELFF

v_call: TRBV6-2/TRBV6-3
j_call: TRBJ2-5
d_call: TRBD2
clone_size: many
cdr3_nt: TGTGCCAGCAGTTCGGCTAGCGGGAGGGCCAAGGAAAGGGCCCAGTACTTC
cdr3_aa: CASSSASGRAKERAQYF

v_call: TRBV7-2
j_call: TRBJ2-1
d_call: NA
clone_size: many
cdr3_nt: TGTGCCAGCAGCTTAAGTCCGCCCGTTTCCTACAATGAGCAGTTCTTC
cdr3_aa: CASSLSPPVSYNEQFF

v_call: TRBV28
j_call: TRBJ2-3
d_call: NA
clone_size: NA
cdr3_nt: TGTGCCAGTGCCACGCAGCCCCCAGATACGCAGTATTTT
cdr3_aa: CASATQPPDTQYF

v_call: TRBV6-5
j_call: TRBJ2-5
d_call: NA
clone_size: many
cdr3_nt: TGTGCCAGCAGTTACCGGCGGGGCGGAGAGACCCAGTACTTC
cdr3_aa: CASSYRRGGETQYF

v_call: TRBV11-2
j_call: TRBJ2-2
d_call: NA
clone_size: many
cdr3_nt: TGTGCCAGCAGCCGAGTTACAGGGAGGAACACCGGGGAGCTGTTTTTT
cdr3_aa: CASSRVTGRNTGELFF

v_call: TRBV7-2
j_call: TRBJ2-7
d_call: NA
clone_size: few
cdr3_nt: TGTGCCAGCAGCTTACAGGAGTCAGTCGAGCAGTACTTC
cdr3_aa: CASSLQESVEQYF

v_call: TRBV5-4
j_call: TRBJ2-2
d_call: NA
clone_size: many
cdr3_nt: TGTGCCAGCAGCTCACAGACCGGAGAAGCGCTGTTTTTT
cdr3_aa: CASSSQTGEALFF

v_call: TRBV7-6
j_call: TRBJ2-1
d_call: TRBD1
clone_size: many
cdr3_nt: TGTGCCAGCAGCTCGGGACAGGGTGGGGTATATGAGCAGTTCTTC
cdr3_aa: CASSSGQGGVYEQFF

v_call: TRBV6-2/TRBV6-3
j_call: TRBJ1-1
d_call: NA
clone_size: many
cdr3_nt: TGTGCCAGCAGTTCCGATATGAACACTGAAGCTTTCTTT
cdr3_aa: CASSSDMNTEAFF